This entry describes one TCR beta chain. This record belongs to a study of blood T cell repertoires in COVID-19. Overall study context: Spain, Italy and the United States supplied samples that represented acute and convalescent COVID-19. T cells, B-cell-depleted T cells, or PBMCs provided the cDNA or gDNA that served as material.

Per the authors' pipeline: Estimation of nucleated cell counts relied on the amplification of reference gene primers. The data were produced by immunoSEQ multiplex PCR, yet TCRdb's version contains in-frame clones alone and is incomplete. V, J and clone size derive from that table, while D and trimming were established from the DNA sequence. The sample includes a few hundred thousand clones, roughly 89% of them seen just once. The CDR3 runs to 18 residues. The germline gives CDR1 SQVTM, CDR2 ANQGSEA. Trimming removed 0 bases at V and 0 bases at J, with 15 bases between. Material for sequencing was peripheral blood. The chain has TRBV29-1 and TRBJ1-6; TRBD1 might be the D (5 bases). The receptor comes from a woman aged 40 to 50 who had recovered from COVID-19. Here the CDR3 reads CSVEDPAGGGSYNSPLHF. The CDR3 DNA follows: TGCAGCGTTGAAGACCCAGCGGGCGGGGGCTCCTATAATTCACCCCTCCACTTT.